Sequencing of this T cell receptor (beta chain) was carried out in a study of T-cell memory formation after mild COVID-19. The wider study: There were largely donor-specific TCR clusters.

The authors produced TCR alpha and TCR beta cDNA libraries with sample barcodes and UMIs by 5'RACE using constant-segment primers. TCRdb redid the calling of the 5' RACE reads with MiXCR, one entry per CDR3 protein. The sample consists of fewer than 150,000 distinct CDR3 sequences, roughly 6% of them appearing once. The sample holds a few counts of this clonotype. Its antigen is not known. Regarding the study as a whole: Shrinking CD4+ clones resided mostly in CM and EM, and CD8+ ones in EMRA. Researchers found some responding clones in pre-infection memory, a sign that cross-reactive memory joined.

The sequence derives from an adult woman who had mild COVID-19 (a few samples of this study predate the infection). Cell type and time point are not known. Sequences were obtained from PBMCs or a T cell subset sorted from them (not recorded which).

The CDR3 spells CSGDTSTDTQYF. CDR3 bases: TGCAGTGGAGATACGAGCACAGATACGCAGTATTTT. The V call is TRBV20-1, the J call TRBJ2-3; D not resolved. Germline CDR1 reads DFQATT; CDR2 reads SNEGSKA (reference sequence). CDR3 length equals 12 residues. V lost 7 bases and J lost 0, with 8 bases in between.